This T cell receptor (beta chain) was sequenced in a study of shared clonotypes between healthy human individuals. CDR1 and CDR2 (germline): MNHEY, SMNVEV (reference sequence). This CDR3 has 13 residues. The V end was cut by 2 bases, the J end by 4 bases, with 8 bases between. General study points: Generation probabilities of non-shared clonotypes were lower (relative to those shared by all four donors).

This was a deep-level run. Clones were read by immunoSEQ multiplex PCR, and TCRdb kept only the in-frame ones, dropping some. The repertoire holds roughly 550,000 clones, with over 95% as singletons. Note on this clone: Its target is unknown.

Terminally differentiated effector memory CD45RA+ cells were excluded from the naive CD8 cells, which were CD45RO-negative and positively selected for CCR7. The chain carries TRBV27 and TRBJ1-1; D is unclear. This TCR was sampled from a woman in her twenties or thirties in good health. The sample taken for sequencing was naive CD8+ T cells sorted from blood. The CDR3 DNA reads TGTGCCAGCAGTTTAAGTCGAATCACTGAAGCTTTCTTT. It is translated as CASSLSRITEAFF.